Below, 18 T cell receptor beta chains from the same sample are listed, as sequenced in a study of spatial heterogeneity in lung cancer. One entry per CDR3 protein, called by TCRdb with MiXCR from the 5' RACE reads. Of approximately 11,000 distinct CDR3 sequences in the sample, approximately 6.2% were seen once. Time point in this sample: sample taken at primary tumor resection. The sequenced material consisted of unsorted whole RNA from tumor, nontumor lung or frozen PBMC. The starting material was normal lung tissue next to the tumor, obtained at surgery. Receptors originate from a male donor with early-stage non-small cell lung cancer.

This clonotype was recorded many times. The library was designed around alpha chains, so this beta chain is a stray read whose abundance carries little weight. The chain recombines TRBV7-9 with TRBJ2-3, with 8 nucleotides matching TRBD2. The V gene end was trimmed by 5 bases and the J gene end by 3 bases; junction bases not matched to a gene: 10. This CDR3 is 16 amino acids long. CDR1 and CDR2 from the germline V gene are SEHNR and FQNEAQ (reference sequence). The CDR3 coding sequence is TGTGCCAGCAGCCCGGAAGGCGGGAGGAAGACAGATACGCAGTATTTT. Translated: CASSPEGGRKTDTQYF.

In regard to this clonotype: Because the library targeted alpha chains, this beta chain is an off-target read whose size means little. This sequence joins TRBV27 and TRBJ1-5; D call uncertain. With 5 bases removed from V and 4 bases from J, the gap between germline ends came to 9 bases. The CDR3 extends over 13 amino acids. The germline V gene has CDR1 MNHEY and CDR2 SMNVEV (reference sequence). CDR3 DNA: TGTGCCAGCAGTGTGACACTTAATCAGCCCCAGCATTTT. Amino acid sequence: CASSVTLNQPQHF.

Ten or more counts support this clonotype. In a library made to pick up alpha chains, this beta chain is a stray read with a size that means little. The rearrangement links TRBV9 to TRBJ2-1; D is undetermined. The germline V gene encodes CDR1 SGDLS and CDR2 YYNGEE. V lost 4 bases and J 7 bases, leaving 9 bases between the germline ends. The CDR3 sequence is 12 residues long. The CDR3 loop reads CASSKSHNEQFF. The CDR3 nucleotides are TGTGCCAGCAGCAAAAGTCATAATGAGCAGTTCTTC.

This clonotype has ten or more counts. Found in a library prepared for alpha chains, this beta chain is an off-target read, and its abundance has little meaning. The chain employs TRBV27 and TRBJ1-6, with D perhaps matching TRBD1 (5 bases). Germline CDR1 reads MNHEY; CDR2 reads SMNVEV (reference sequence). V lost 6 bases to trimming and J lost 7 bases, with 13 bases between them. CDR3 length: 14 residues. The CDR3 is CASRSGGGNSPLHF. The CDR3 region has the DNA TGTGCCAGCAGGTCCGGGGGAGGGAATTCACCCCTCCACTTT.

This clonotype was detected a few times. This beta chain turned up in a library designed for alpha chains; as an off-target read, its abundance says little. The gene calls are TRBV27 and TRBJ2-7; D is possibly TRBD1 (6 bases). The CDR3 is 12 residues long. With 0 bases removed from V and 6 bases from J, the gap between germline ends came to 6 bases. Germline values: CDR1 MNHEY, CDR2 SMNVEV (reference sequence). CDR3 residues: CASSLSGGEQYF. CDR3 coding DNA: TGTGCCAGCAGTTTATCAGGGGGCGAGCAGTACTTC.

For this clonotype: This beta chain came through as a stray read in a library set up for alpha chains, and its size says little. The rearrangement uses TRBV20-1 and TRBJ2-1; possible D gene TRBD1, 6 bases. Germline V CDR1 and CDR2: DFQATT, SNEGSKA (reference sequence). The CDR3 is made up of 13 amino acids. Trimming shortened V by 1 base and J by 10 bases, and 14 bases separated the two germline ends. In nucleotides, the CDR3 is TGCAGTGCTAGAGGCCTACAGGGTCTCGAGCAGTTCTTC. Its translation: CSARGLQGLEQFF.

This clonotype is deemed medium-sized. With the library built for alpha chains, this beta chain is off target and its frequency is not meaningful. The gene calls are TRBV30 and TRBJ1-2; 9 bases are a match to TRBD1. The germline gives CDR1 GTSNPN, CDR2 SVGIG (reference sequence). The J segment lost 6 bases and the V segment lost 7 bases, leaving 9 bases of the junction unmatched. The CDR3 runs 13 residues. The chain's CDR3 is CASQGTGRDGYTF. CDR3 coding DNA: TGTGCCTCCCAAGGGACAGGGAGGGATGGCTACACCTTC.

This clonotype is termed medium-sized. This beta chain was picked up by a library intended for alpha chains and is off target, so its count carries little meaning. The chain links TRBV2 to TRBJ2-3, with a possible D match to TRBD2 (6 bases). The CDR3 runs to 15 residues. Trimming cost V 4 bases and J 0 bases, with 11 bases left between them. Germline CDR1 reads SNHLY; CDR2 reads FYNNEI. DNA for the CDR3: TGTGCCAGCAGTGGGGCGGGATTCAGCACAGATACGCAGTATTTT. Its protein product is CASSGAGFSTDTQYF.

In the case of this clonotype: This beta chain is an off-target read within a library intended for alpha chains, so its frequency means little. The rearrangement links TRBV20-1 to TRBJ2-7, with no clear D. Looked up from germline, CDR1 is DFQATT and CDR2 is SNEGSKA (reference sequence). With 6 bases removed from V and 6 bases from J, the gap between germline ends came to 15 bases. The length of the CDR3 is 12 residues. CDR3 nucleotides: TGCAGTGCCCACGGTTCGAGTAGCGAGCAGTACTTC. Protein: CSAHGSSSEQYF.

This clonotype has ten or more counts. The library was prepared for alpha chains; this beta chain is a stray read, so its frequency means little. The rearrangement joins TRBV19 to TRBJ2-2, with TRBD1 identical over 9 bases. CDR1 is LNHDA and CDR2 is SQIVND in the germline V gene (reference sequence). With 8 bases clipped from V and 5 bases from J, the junction kept 6 bases outside the gene matches. The CDR3 loop spans 14 amino acids. DNA of the CDR3: TGTGCCAGTCGTTGGACAGGGGATACCGGGGAGCTGTTTTTT. Translation: CASRWTGDTGELFF.

This clonotype was seen a few times. The library was designed around alpha chains, so this beta chain is a stray read whose abundance carries little weight. Written as DNA, the CDR3 is TGCGCCAGCAGCCACAGTCCTACTTCACCCCTCCACTTT. Protein product: CASSHSPTSPLHF. The genes are TRBV4-1 and TRBJ1-6; D is undetermined. There are 13 residues in the CDR3. Germline V gene lookup returns CDR1 MGHRA and CDR2 YSYEKL. V lost 3 bases and J lost 9, with 9 bases in between.

This clonotype showed up many times. Because this beta chain is a stray read in a library intended to capture alpha chains, its abundance should not be given much weight. The chain joins TRBV19 to TRBJ2-2, with unresolved D. The length of the CDR3 is 13 residues. Germline lookup yields CDR1 LNHDA and CDR2 SQIVND (reference sequence). Trimming took off 6 bases at V and 6 bases at J, with 11 bases between the two ends. This CDR3 reads CASSKGFAGELFF. The CDR3 nucleotides read TGTGCCAGTAGCAAGGGTTTTGCCGGGGAGCTGTTTTTT.

This clonotype was observed at least ten times. The library was designed around alpha chains, so this beta chain is a stray read whose abundance carries little weight. The chain recombines TRBV21-1 with TRBJ2-5. TRBV21-1 is termed a pseudogene. There are 9 residues in the CDR3. DNA of the CDR3: TGTGGGAGTTTGGAGACCCAGTACTTC. It translates to CGSLETQYF.

This clonotype was detected ten times or more. The library was prepared for alpha chains; this beta chain is a stray read, so its frequency means little. The rearrangement joins TRBV7-9 to TRBJ2-2; D is ambiguous. Trimming shortened V by 0 bases and J by 5 bases, and 7 bases separated the two germline ends. Germline loops: CDR1 SEHNR, CDR2 FQNEAQ (reference sequence). This CDR3 has 14 amino acids. CDR3 sequence (DNA): TGTGCCAGCAGCTTAGCGCTTGCGACCGGGGAGCTGTTTTTT. As protein: CASSLALATGELFF.

This clonotype occurred many times. This beta chain lies outside the target of a library built for alpha chains; its clone size means little. The CDR3: CASSEPGTGDSYSTDTQYF. The DNA for the CDR3 is TGTGCCAGCAGCGAGCCCGGGACAGGGGACTCCTATAGCACAGATACGCAGTATTTT. The rearrangement uses TRBV7-8 and TRBJ2-3, with 10 bases that match TRBD1. The junction had 14 bases not matched to a gene; V was cut back by 5 bases and J by 0 bases. Germline V lookup: CDR1 SGHVS, CDR2 FQNEAQ. CDR3 size: 19 residues.

At least ten counts were recorded for this clonotype. This beta chain turned up in a library designed for alpha chains; as an off-target read, its abundance says little. The chain carries TRBV24-1 and TRBJ2-5; 8 bases line up with TRBD1. In germline, CDR1 is KGHDR, CDR2 SFDVKD. This CDR3 is built from 15 residues. With V trimmed by 4 bases and J by 3 bases, 6 bases remained unmatched. The CDR3 reads CATSDPGQEKETQYF. CDR3 DNA sequence: TGTGCCACCAGTGACCCGGGACAGGAAAAAGAGACCCAGTACTTC.

This clonotype came up many times. In a library made to pick up alpha chains, this beta chain is a stray read with a size that means little. The V call is TRBV20-1, the J call TRBJ2-1, with D tentatively TRBD1 (5 bases). Germline lookup yields CDR1 DFQATT and CDR2 SNEGSKA (reference sequence). CDR3 length equals 14 residues. Trimming took 6 bases from V and 0 from J, leaving 12 bases between them. This CDR3 reads CSARDAISYNEQFF. The CDR3 nucleotides are TGCAGTGCCAGGGATGCCATCTCCTACAATGAGCAGTTCTTC.

Comment on this clonotype: As an off-target read in a library built for alpha chains, this beta chain has a frequency of little significance. The chain has TRBV12-3 or TRBV12-4 and TRBJ2-3, with 8 positions matching TRBD2. The CDR3 length is 16 residues. V lost 5 bases and J lost 8; bases outside the gene matches: 15. The CDR3 sequence is CASSPPSGGSGGTQYF. CDR3 nucleotide sequence: TGTGCCAGCAGTCCGCCCAGCGGGGGTTCGGGGGGTACGCAGTATTTT.